The source of this TCR beta chain is a study of siplizumab effects on memory and regulatory T cells. With 0 bases clipped from V and 2 bases from J, the junction kept 3 bases outside the gene matches. CDR1 and CDR2 from the germline V gene are SGHRS and YFSETQ. The CDR3 runs to 16 residues. Profiled with immunoSEQ multiplex PCR; TCRdb holds only in-frame clones, not every one. Of some 110,000 clones listed, about 94% were seen once; the top ten hold about 0.62%. The chain links TRBV5-1 to TRBJ1-2; 11 bases agree with TRBD1. Sequenced: Tregs sorted from blood. This clonotype was obtained from a human donor in good health. In nucleotides, the CDR3 is TGCGCCAGCAGCTTGGCAAGGACAGGGGGCAACTATGGCTACACCTTC. Translated, it gives CASSLARTGGNYGYTF.